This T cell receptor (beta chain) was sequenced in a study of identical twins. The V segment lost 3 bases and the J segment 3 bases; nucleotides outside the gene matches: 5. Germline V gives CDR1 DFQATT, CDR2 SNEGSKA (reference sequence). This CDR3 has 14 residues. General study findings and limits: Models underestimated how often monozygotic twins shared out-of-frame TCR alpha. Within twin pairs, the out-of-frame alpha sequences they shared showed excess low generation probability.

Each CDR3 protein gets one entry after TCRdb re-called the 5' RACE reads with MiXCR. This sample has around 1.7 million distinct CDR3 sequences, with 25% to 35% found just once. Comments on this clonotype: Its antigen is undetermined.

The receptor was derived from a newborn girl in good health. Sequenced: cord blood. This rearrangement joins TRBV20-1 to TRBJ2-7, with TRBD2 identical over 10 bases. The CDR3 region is CSASTAGGRYEQYF. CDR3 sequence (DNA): TGCAGTGCTAGTACAGCGGGAGGGCGCTACGAGCAGTACTTC.